A single sample gave rise to the 8 T cell receptor beta chains below, sequenced in a study of vaccination effects on CD4 cells after COVID-19. These TCRs are of unknown antigen specificity. Repertoires were generated with immunoSEQ multiplex PCR, while TCRdb's copy carries only in-frame clones and drops some. The data contain roughly 45,000 clones, around 74% of them singletons. Expansion with viral peptide pools was applied to antigen-specific CD4+ T cells by the ViraFEST assay prior to sequencing. With roughly nine days of culture completed, CD4+ T cells were isolated. Their SARS-CoV-2 infection, verified by PCR, occurred between March and December 2020. The sample in question was CD4+ T cells from PBMCs cultured with a peptide pool, obtained before COVID-19 vaccination. These receptor sequences come from a human donor who had a prior SARS-CoV-2 infection.

The chain couples TRBV7-9 to TRBJ2-3; D uncertain. The germline V gene has CDR1 SEHNR and CDR2 FQNEAQ (reference sequence). CDR3 length: 15 amino acids. Trimming shortened V by 7 bases and J by 2 bases, and 16 bases separated the two germline ends. The chain's CDR3 is CASTQSGVNTDTQYF. CDR3 nucleotides: TGTGCCAGCACCCAATCAGGAGTGAACACAGATACGCAGTATTTT.

This chain connects TRBV6-5 to TRBJ2-1; maybe TRBD2 (5 bases). The V gene's germline CDR1 is MNHEY and CDR2 SVGAGI. V was trimmed by 10 bases and J by 0 bases, leaving 10 bases between them. The CDR3 is 13 residues long. In DNA form, the CDR3 reads TGTGCCATTAGCGAGAGCTCCTACAATGAGCAGTTCTTC. It yields the protein CAISESSYNEQFF.

The chain joins TRBV7-2 to TRBJ2-5; 11 bases are a match to TRBD2. Looked up from germline, CDR1 is SGHTA and CDR2 is FQGNSA. This CDR3 has 17 residues. V lost 5 bases to trimming and J lost 6 bases; unmatched junction nucleotides: 14. The CDR3 is CASSIYTLAGGPKTQYF. The CDR3, as DNA: TGTGCCAGCAGCATTTATACGTTAGCGGGAGGGCCGAAGACCCAGTACTTC.

A few counts support this clone. Sequence at one end of the junction differs from germline and may be a read error. V is TRBV7-2 and J is TRBJ2-7, with 11 bases lining up with TRBD2. This CDR3 region has 14 residues. Germline V gene data show CDR1 as SGHTA and CDR2 as FQGNSA. The CDR3 nucleotides are TGTGCCAGCAGCCTAGCGGGAGGAGTCTACGAGCAGTACTTC. Encoded protein: CASSLAGGVYEQYF. The full variable domain, rest sourced from reference TRBV7-2 and TRBJ2-7, is GAGVSQSPSNKVTEKGKDVELRCDPISGHTALYWYRQSLGQGLEFLIYFQGNSAPDKSGLPSDRFSAERTGGSVSTLTIQRTQQEDSAVYLCASSLAGGVYEQYFGPGTRLTVT.

The rearrangement joins TRBV2 to TRBJ2-5; 11 bases line up with TRBD1. J was trimmed by 3 bases and V by 5 bases; bases with no gene match: 5. The CDR3 sequence is 15 residues long. From germline, CDR1 is SNHLY and CDR2 FYNNEI. Here the CDR3 reads CASSKGTGGKETQYF. The CDR3 DNA follows: TGTGCCAGCAGTAAAGGGACAGGGGGAAAAGAGACCCAGTACTTC.

This rearrangement joins TRBV4-2 to TRBJ1-2, with no clear D. Germline V gene sequence: CDR1 LGHNA, CDR2 YNFKEQ. The CDR3 consists of 15 residues. V was cut by 2 bases and J by 1 base, with 11 bases left in between. CDR3 DNA sequence: TGTGCCAGCAGCCAATACGGCGGATTTAACTATGGCTACACCTTC. This codes for CASSQYGGFNYGYTF.

V is TRBV30 and J is TRBJ1-2; D is possibly TRBD1 (5 bases). The CDR3 spans 19 residues. The ends were cut back, 3 bases at V and 0 bases at J, with 26 bases in the middle. Germline-derived CDR1 and CDR2 are GTSNPN and SVGIG (reference sequence). Here the CDR3 DNA reads TGTGCCTGGAGGGGAAATATGGGGCTCAGGTCTCGGGCTAACTATGGCTACACCTTC. Amino acid sequence: CAWRGNMGLRSRANYGYTF.

The rearrangement uses TRBV7-8 and TRBJ1-5; 11 bases fit TRBD1. CDR1 is SGHVS, CDR2 FQNEAQ, per germline. The length of the CDR3 is 17 residues. The ends lost 5 bases at V and 5 bases at J; junction bases unmatched: 11. The CDR3 spells CASSTRTGGFGDQPQHF. In DNA, the CDR3 is TGTGCCAGCAGCACGAGGACAGGGGGCTTCGGGGATCAGCCCCAGCATTTT.